Below are 19 T cell receptor beta chains sequenced from a single sample in a study of T-cell reconstitution after alpha-beta-depleted transplantation in children. Unique molecular identifiers were used to barcode this TCRbeta library. TCRdb ran MiXCR on the PCR reads and lists one entry per CDR3 protein. The sample holds approximately 630,000 distinct CDR3 sequences, roughly 13% seen once. The specimen was PBMCs, collected before TCRalphabeta/CD19-depleted stem cell transplant. These receptors were collected from a girl aged 2 to 10 with congenital amegakaryocytic thrombocytopenia, due to receive a stem cell transplant.

In its sample, this clonotype was seen a few times. V gene TRBV20-1 combines with J gene TRBJ2-1; 10 bases map to TRBD1. After removal of 0 bases from V and 9 bases from J, the junction contained 8 bases not matched to a gene. The CDR3 is made up of 15 amino acids. Germline values: CDR1 DFQATT, CDR2 SNEGSKA (reference sequence). CDR3 loop: CSARDRGQGLGEQFF. The CDR3 DNA follows: TGCAGTGCTAGAGATCGGGGACAGGGGCTCGGTGAGCAGTTCTTC.

There are many counts of this clonotype. The rearrangement uses TRBV5-1 and TRBJ2-2; 9 positions match TRBD1. Trimming removed 2 bases from V and 5 bases from J; junction bases left unmatched: 4. This CDR3 comprises 15 residues. Per the germline V gene, CDR1 is SGHRS and CDR2 is YFSETQ. CDR3 loop: CASSFGQGNTGELFF. Here the CDR3 DNA reads TGCGCCAGCAGCTTCGGACAGGGGAATACCGGGGAGCTGTTTTTT.

J is TRBJ1-2 and V is TRBV12-3 or TRBV12-4; D unclear. The CDR3 spans 13 residues. V was trimmed by 2 bases and J by 7 bases, leaving 11 bases between them. The CDR3 DNA follows: TGTGCCAGCAGTTTACTTTGGTTGACTGGCTACACCTTC. Encoded protein: CASSLLWLTGYTF.

For this clonotype: The germline gene is not matched at one end of the junction; a read error may be the cause. The chain combines TRBV29-1 with TRBJ2-1; the D is unclear. The CDR3 has 11 residues. Per the germline V gene, CDR1 is SQVTM and CDR2 is ANQGSEA. The DNA for the CDR3 is TGCAGCGACGCCGGCAGCGTTGAGCAATTCTTC. Translating gives CSDAGSVEQFF.

In this sample, this clonotype turned up many times. The J gene is TRBJ2-2, the V gene TRBV5-1; 8 nucleotides line up with TRBD2. This CDR3 comprises 13 residues. V dropped 4 bases and J dropped 6; count of bases not matched to a gene: 2. CDR1 is SGHRS and CDR2 is YFSETQ in the germline V gene. The CDR3 loop reads CASSRGGSGELFF. CDR3 DNA sequence: TGCGCCAGCAGCCGCGGGGGGTCCGGGGAGCTGTTTTTT.

This clonotype has at least ten counts. This chain uses TRBV28 with TRBJ1-4; D not certain. Germline lookup yields CDR1 MDHEN and CDR2 SYDVKM. V was clipped by 5 bases and J by 0 bases, with 16 bases between them. The CDR3 is made up of 17 amino acids. The CDR3 DNA follows: TGTGCCAGCAGTGCCCTCATCCCTGAAACAACTAATGAAAAACTGTTTTTT. It encodes CASSALIPETTNEKLFF.

In its sample, this clonotype was seen many times. The chain employs TRBV28 and TRBJ2-7; D uncertain. Germline V gene sequence: CDR1 MDHEN, CDR2 SYDVKM. The CDR3 covers 12 residues. Trimming removed 7 bases at V and 5 bases at J, with 12 bases between. As DNA, the CDR3 is TGTGCCAGCACCTCTTCCCGGGACGAGCAGTACTTC. It yields the protein CASTSSRDEQYF.

The V gene is TRBV7-6, the J gene TRBJ2-7; D remains unclear. V lost 7 bases to trimming and J lost 3 bases, with 16 bases between them. From germline, CDR1 is SGHVS and CDR2 FNYEAQ. This CDR3 has 14 amino acids. The CDR3 loop is CASTPYDADYEQYF. CDR3 coding DNA: TGTGCCAGCACCCCCTATGACGCAGACTACGAGCAGTACTTC.

The sample holds many counts of this clonotype. The chain uses TRBV9 and TRBJ2-2; 7 nucleotides agree with TRBD2. This CDR3 is 17 amino acids long. V gave up 0 bases and J gave up 6 bases; unmatched junction bases: 11. Germline V gene sequence: CDR1 SGDLS, CDR2 YYNGEE. CDR3 sequence (DNA): TGTGCCAGCAGCGTAGCCCCTTCTAGCGGACGGGCCGGGGAGCTGTTTTTT. This codes for CASSVAPSSGRAGELFF.

This clonotype was recorded a few times. The chain has TRBV9 and TRBJ1-1; D might be TRBD1 (6 bases). V dropped 3 bases and J dropped 0 bases, with 9 bases sitting between them. Per the germline V gene, CDR1 is SGDLS and CDR2 is YYNGEE. The CDR3 runs 14 residues. This chain's CDR3 is CASSEGGLNTEAFF. The CDR3 DNA is TGTGCCAGCAGCGAAGGGGGATTGAACACTGAAGCTTTCTTT.

This clonotype was picked up many times. The chain links TRBV20-1 to TRBJ1-1; no clear D gene. The CDR3 extends over 12 amino acids. V was pared by 0 bases and J by 4 bases, with 6 bases between. Per germline, CDR1 DFQATT and CDR2 SNEGSKA (reference sequence). In nucleotides, the CDR3 is TGCAGTGCTAGAGATAGGGCCACTGAAGCTTTCTTT. It is translated as CSARDRATEAFF.

The table lists this clonotype with many counts. The chain couples TRBV28 to TRBJ2-1; 8 bases are shared with TRBD2. The CDR3 is made up of 14 amino acids. Losses at the gene ends were 7 bases for V and 7 bases for J; bases not matched to a gene: 9. The germline gives CDR1 MDHEN, CDR2 SYDVKM. CDR3 in amino acids: CASNQLAANNEQFF. In DNA, the CDR3 is TGTGCCAGCAATCAACTAGCGGCGAATAATGAGCAGTTCTTC.

The chain employs TRBV10-3 and TRBJ2-1; TRBD2 matches 7 bases. The germline CDR1 and CDR2 sequences are ENHRY and SYGVKD. Trimming took 3 bases from V and 3 from J; bases not matched to a gene: 8. The CDR3 is 16 residues long. Here the CDR3 DNA reads TGTGCCATCAGTGACTTACGGGAGGTCCGCTACAATGAGCAGTTCTTC. Protein sequence: CAISDLREVRYNEQFF.

This clonotype was recorded at least ten times. The gene calls are TRBV5-1 and TRBJ2-2, with 7 bases aligning to TRBD1. V was clipped by 10 bases and J by 4 bases; unmatched bases: 7. The CDR3 sequence is 13 residues long. Per the germline V gene, CDR1 is SGHRS and CDR2 is YFSETQ. The CDR3 spells CAARQGRTGELFF. As DNA, the CDR3 is TGCGCCGCCAGACAGGGCCGCACCGGGGAGCTGTTTTTT. The entire variable domain, with the rest obtained from reference TRBV5-1 and TRBJ2-2, is as follows: KAGVTQTPRYLIKTRGQQVTLSCSPISGHRSVSWYQQTPGQGLQFLFEYFSETQRNKGNFPGRFSGRQFSNSRSEMNVSTLELGDSALYLCAARQGRTGELFFGEGSRLTVL.

This clonotype showed up many times. The V call is TRBV28, the J call TRBJ1-5; D ambiguous. V was trimmed by 8 bases and J by 3 bases, leaving 8 bases between them. The CDR3 contains 12 residues. Germline V CDR1 and CDR2: MDHEN, SYDVKM. This CDR3 is CASDRNNQPQHF. In nucleotides, the CDR3 is TGTGCCAGCGACCGCAACAATCAGCCCCAGCATTTT.

This clonotype was observed many times. The rearrangement joins TRBV20-1 to TRBJ1-2; TRBD1 might be the D (6 bases). V was trimmed by 0 bases and J by 4 bases, leaving 9 bases between them. Germline V gene lookup returns CDR1 DFQATT and CDR2 SNEGSKA (reference sequence). CDR3 length equals 13 residues. For the CDR3, the DNA is TGCAGTGCTAGAGATAGGGGGGCCTATGGCTACACCTTC. This codes for CSARDRGAYGYTF.

This clonotype was seen a few times. The rearrangement joins TRBV10-3 to TRBJ2-3; 10 bases are shared with TRBD1. V lost 4 bases to trimming and J lost 4 bases; unmatched junction nucleotides: 5. The CDR3 totals 15 residues. Germline V lookup: CDR1 ENHRY, CDR2 SYGVKD. CDR3 in DNA: TGTGCCATCAGTGGCGGGACAGGGGCCGCAGATACGCAGTATTTT. This gives the protein CAISGGTGAADTQYF.

A note on this clonotype: A much larger clone lies a single base off, so this may be a read error. This rearrangement joins TRBV20-1 to TRBJ1-4; D is unresolved. Trimming left V 5 bases short and J 4 bases short, with 17 bases between. The CDR3 covers 15 residues. Germline V CDR1 and CDR2: DFQATT, SNEGSKA (reference sequence). The CDR3 DNA sequence: TGCAGTGCTGGCCGTGGGGAGCCGTATAATGAAAAACTGTTTTTT. This codes for CSAGRGEPYNEKLFF.

This clonotype appeared many times. This chain links TRBV29-1 with TRBJ2-5; unclear D gene. Germline lookup yields CDR1 SQVTM and CDR2 ANQGSEA. The CDR3 extends over 15 amino acids. Trimming removed 0 bases at V and 5 bases at J, with 16 bases between. As DNA, the CDR3 is TGCAGCGTTGAAGATTCGAAGGCTCCCTCGGAGACCCAGTACTTC. Its protein product is CSVEDSKAPSETQYF. Filled out from reference TRBV29-1 and TRBJ2-5, the complete variable domain reads SAVISQKPSRDICQRGTSLTIQCQVDSQVTMMFWYRQQPGQSLTLIATANQGSEATYESGFVIDKFPISRPNLTFSTLTVSNMSPEDSSIYLCSVEDSKAPSETQYFGPGTRLLVL.